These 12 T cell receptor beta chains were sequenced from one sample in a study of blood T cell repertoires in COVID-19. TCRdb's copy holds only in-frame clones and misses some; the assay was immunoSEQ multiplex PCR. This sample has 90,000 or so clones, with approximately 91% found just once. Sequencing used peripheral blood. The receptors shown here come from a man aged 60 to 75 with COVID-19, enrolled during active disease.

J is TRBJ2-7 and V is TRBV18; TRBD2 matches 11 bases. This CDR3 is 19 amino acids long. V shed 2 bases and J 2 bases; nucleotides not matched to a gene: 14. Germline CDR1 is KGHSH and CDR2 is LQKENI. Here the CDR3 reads CASSPLGQGRLAGTYEQYF. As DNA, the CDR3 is TGTGCCAGCTCACCATTAGGACAGGGGAGACTAGCGGGGACCTACGAGCAGTACTTC.

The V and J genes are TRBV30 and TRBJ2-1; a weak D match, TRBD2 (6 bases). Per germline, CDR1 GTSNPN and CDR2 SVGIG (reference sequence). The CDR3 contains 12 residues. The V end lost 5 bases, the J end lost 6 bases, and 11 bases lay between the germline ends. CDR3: CAWGLSPNEQFF. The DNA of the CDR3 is TGTGCCTGGGGACTATCTCCCAATGAGCAGTTCTTC.

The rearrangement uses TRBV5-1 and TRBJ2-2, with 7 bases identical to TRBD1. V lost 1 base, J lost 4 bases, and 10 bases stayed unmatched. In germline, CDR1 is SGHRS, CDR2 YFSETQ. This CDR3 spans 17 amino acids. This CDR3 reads CASSLQQGPAGTGELFF. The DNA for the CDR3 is TGCGCCAGCAGCTTGCAACAGGGGCCCGCGGGCACCGGGGAGCTGTTTTTT.

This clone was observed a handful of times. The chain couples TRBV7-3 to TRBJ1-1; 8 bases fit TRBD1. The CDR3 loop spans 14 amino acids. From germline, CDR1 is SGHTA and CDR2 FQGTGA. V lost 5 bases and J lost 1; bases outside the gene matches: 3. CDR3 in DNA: TGTGCCAGCAGCAGGACAGGGAAGAACACTGAAGCTTTCTTT. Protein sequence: CASSRTGKNTEAFF.

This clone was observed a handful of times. CDR3 in DNA: TGTGCCAGTAGTTTCAACAGGGTTGGGGATGGCTACACCTTC. Amino acids: CASSFNRVGDGYTF. V is TRBV19 and J is TRBJ1-2; tentatively, D is TRBD1 (6 bases). This CDR3 region has 14 residues. The germline V gene has CDR1 LNHDA and CDR2 SQIVND (reference sequence). V dropped 5 bases and J dropped 6 bases, with 16 bases sitting between them.

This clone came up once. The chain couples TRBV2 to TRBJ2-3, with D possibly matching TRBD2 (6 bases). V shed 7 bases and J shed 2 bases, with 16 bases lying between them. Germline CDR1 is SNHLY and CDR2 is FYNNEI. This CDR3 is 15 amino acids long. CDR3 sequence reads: CASTRTSRLTDTQYF. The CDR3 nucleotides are TGTGCCAGCACCAGAACTAGCAGACTCACAGATACGCAGTATTTT.

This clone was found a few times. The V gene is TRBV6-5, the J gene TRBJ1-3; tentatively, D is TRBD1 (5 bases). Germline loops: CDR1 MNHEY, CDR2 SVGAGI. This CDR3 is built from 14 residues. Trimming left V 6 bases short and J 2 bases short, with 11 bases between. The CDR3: CASSLGGAGNTIYF. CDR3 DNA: TGTGCCAGCAGCCTCGGGGGGGCTGGAAACACCATATATTTT.

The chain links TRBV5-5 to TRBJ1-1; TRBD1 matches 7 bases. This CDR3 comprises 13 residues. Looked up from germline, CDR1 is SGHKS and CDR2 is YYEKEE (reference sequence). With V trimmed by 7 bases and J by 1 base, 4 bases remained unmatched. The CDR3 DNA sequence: TGTGCCAGCCTATACAGGGGGAACACTGAAGCTTTCTTT. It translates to CASLYRGNTEAFF.

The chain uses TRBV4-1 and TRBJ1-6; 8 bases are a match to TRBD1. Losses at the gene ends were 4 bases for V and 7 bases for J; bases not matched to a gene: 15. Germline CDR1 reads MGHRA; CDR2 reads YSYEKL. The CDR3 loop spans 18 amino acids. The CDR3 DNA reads TGCGCCAGCAGCCGGGGAGGGACAGGCTTGGTTTTCAATTCACCCCTCCACTTT. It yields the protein CASSRGGTGLVFNSPLHF.

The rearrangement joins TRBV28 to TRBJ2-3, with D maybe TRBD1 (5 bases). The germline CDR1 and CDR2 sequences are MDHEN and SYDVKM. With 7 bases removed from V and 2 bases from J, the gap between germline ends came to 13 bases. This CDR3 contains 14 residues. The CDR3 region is CASTRQSFTDTQYF. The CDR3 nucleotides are TGTGCCAGCACCCGACAGAGTTTCACAGATACGCAGTATTTT.

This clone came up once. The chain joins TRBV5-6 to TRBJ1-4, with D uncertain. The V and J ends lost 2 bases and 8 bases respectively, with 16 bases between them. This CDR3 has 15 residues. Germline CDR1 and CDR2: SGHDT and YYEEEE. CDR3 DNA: TGTGCCAGCAGCTTAGTTGCGGGGAGAACCGAAAAACTGTTTTTT. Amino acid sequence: CASSLVAGRTEKLFF.

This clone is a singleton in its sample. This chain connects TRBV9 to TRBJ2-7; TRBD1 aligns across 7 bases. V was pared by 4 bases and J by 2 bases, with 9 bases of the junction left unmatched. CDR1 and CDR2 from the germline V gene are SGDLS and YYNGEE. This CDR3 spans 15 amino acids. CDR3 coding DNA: TGTGCCAGCAGCCCCCGCCCGGGACAGACCTACGAGCAGTACTTC. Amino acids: CASSPRPGQTYEQYF.